The sequence of this TCR beta chain was determined in a study of OX40 agonist ivuxolimab in advanced cancers. Study in general: Mean age about 60 years, range 23 to 79; around 80% male. Whole-study findings and limits: With doses of 0.1-3.0 mg/kg, partial responders showed among the lowest clonal expansion. CD4+ and CD8+ blood T cells expanded clonally by week 6 at 0.1 to 3.0 mg/kg. More expanded clones were found, on average, in CD8+ than in CD4+ T cells.

Note on this clone: Its specificity is not known.

Measured with immunoSEQ multiplex PCR; TCRdb has only the in-frame clones, and not every one. The table lists about 40,000 clones, more than 70% of them singletons. This sample comprised CD4+ or CD8+ T cells sorted from blood, obtained in a trial of the OX40 agonist ivuxolimab. This TCR was recovered from an adult with an advanced solid tumor such as melanoma, head and neck, liver or kidney cancer.

CDR3 nucleotide sequence: TGTGCCAGCAGCTTTGTAGCGGGAGCCACAGATACGCAGTATTTT. Its translation is CASSFVAGATDTQYF. The chain is built from TRBV7-2 and TRBJ2-3; TRBD2 matches 9 bases. In germline, CDR1 is SGHTA, CDR2 FQGNSA. The CDR3 spans 15 residues. V was pared by 3 bases and J by 2 bases, with 3 bases of the junction left unmatched.